The sequence of this T cell receptor (beta chain) was determined in a study of T cells in Graves' hyperthyroidism and ophthalmopathy. Study context: Pretreatment peripheral blood was obtained at initial diagnosis. Study results and caveats: Among clonotypes expanded in thyroid above 0.001, most were also found in blood.

This clonotype was observed at least ten times. Its specificity is not known. Template material for amplifying TCR beta CDR3 regions consisted of RNA transcripts. Initially, a first-round RT-PCR of the TCR CDR3 employed the HTBI primer set. TCRdb fed the multiplex PCR reads into MiXCR, producing one record per CDR3 protein. This repertoire shows a few hundred thousand distinct CDR3 sequences, over 10% found once; its top ten account for 9% to 9.5%. This TCR derives from a woman aged 18-29 years with Graves' hyperthyroidism. Input material: blood.

The CDR3 protein is CASSPGGTSGQETQYF. In DNA, the CDR3 is TGTGCCAGCAGCCCGGGTGGGACTAGCGGCCAAGAGACCCAGTACTTC. The rearrangement uses TRBV7-3 and TRBJ2-5; 11 positions agree with TRBD2. Trimming cost V 5 bases and J 1 base; bases outside gene matches: 6. Germline V gene sequence: CDR1 SGHTA, CDR2 FQGTGA. This CDR3 is built from 16 residues.